This record covers a single TCR beta chain. This record belongs to a study of blood T cell repertoires in COVID-19. Looking at the study overall: Whether acute or convalescent, the COVID-19 samples came from the United States, Italy and Spain. Sources were T cells, B-cell-depleted T cells, or PBMCs; the material itself was cDNA or gDNA.

In the source study's methods: Amplified reference gene primers provided the basis for estimating nucleated cell counts. Method: immunoSEQ multiplex PCR; TCRdb's copy keeps in-frame clones and lacks some. V, J and clone size are taken as reported in that table, and D and trimming were inferred from the DNA itself. Of a few hundred thousand clones listed, 80% to 90% are singletons. The CDR3 runs 14 residues. V shed 2 bases, J shed 5 bases, and the junction held 4 bases outside the gene matches. Germline V gene lookup returns CDR1 SGHDT and CDR2 YYEEEE. This TCR derives from an older woman with acute or convalescent COVID-19. Source material: peripheral blood. This rearrangement joins TRBV5-6 to TRBJ1-2; 9 positions agree with TRBD1. CDR3: CASSLGQGSYGYTF. The CDR3 nucleotides are TGTGCCAGCAGCTTAGGACAGGGGAGTTATGGCTACACCTTC.